This T cell receptor beta chain is from a study of T cell responses to AZD1222 COVID-19 vaccine. A word on this clone: Its specificity is not known.

Sequencing used immunoSEQ multiplex PCR; TCRdb keeps in-frame clones, though not all of them. The repertoire consists of 120,000 to 150,000 clones, with approximately 94% occurring once and the leading ten covering approximately 2.1%. General study findings and limits: The donor group comprised mostly white British people and more females; the analysis possibly underestimated clonal diversity. Unmutated variant regions reportedly attract nearly half of all spike-specific TCRs.

The clonotype comes from an adult in good health. Sequencing was performed on peripheral blood, taken on day 0 of AZD1222 vaccination.

DNA of the CDR3: TGCGCCAGCAGCTTAGGGAGCACAGATACGCAGTATTTT. Translated: CASSLGSTDTQYF. V and J are TRBV5-1 and TRBJ2-3; D unresolved. From germline, CDR1 is SGHRS and CDR2 YFSETQ. This CDR3 region has 13 residues. Between the trimmed V and J ends, which lost 2 bases and 0 bases, there was a span of 4 bases.